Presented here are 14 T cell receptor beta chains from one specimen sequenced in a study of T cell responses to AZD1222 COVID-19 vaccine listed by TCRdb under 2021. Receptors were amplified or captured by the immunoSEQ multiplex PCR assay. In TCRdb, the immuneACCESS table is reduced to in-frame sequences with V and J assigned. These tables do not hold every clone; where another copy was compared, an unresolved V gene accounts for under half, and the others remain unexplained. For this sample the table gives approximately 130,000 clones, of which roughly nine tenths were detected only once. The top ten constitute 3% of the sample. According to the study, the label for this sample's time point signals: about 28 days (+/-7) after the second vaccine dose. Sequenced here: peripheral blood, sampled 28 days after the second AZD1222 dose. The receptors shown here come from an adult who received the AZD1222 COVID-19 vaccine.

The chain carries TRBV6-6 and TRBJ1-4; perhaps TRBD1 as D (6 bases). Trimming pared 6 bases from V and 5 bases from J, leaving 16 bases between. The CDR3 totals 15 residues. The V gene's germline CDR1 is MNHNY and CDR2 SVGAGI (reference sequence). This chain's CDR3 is CASRDTGTKNEKLFF. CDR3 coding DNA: TGTGCCAGCAGAGACACCGGGACAAAAAATGAAAAACTGTTTTTT.

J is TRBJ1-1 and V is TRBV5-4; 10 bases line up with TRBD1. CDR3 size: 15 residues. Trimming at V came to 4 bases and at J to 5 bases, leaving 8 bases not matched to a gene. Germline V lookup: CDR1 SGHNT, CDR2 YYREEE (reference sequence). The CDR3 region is CASSPGTGELTEAFF. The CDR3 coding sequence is TGTGCCAGCAGCCCCGGGACAGGGGAATTGACTGAAGCTTTCTTT.

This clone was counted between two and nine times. The CDR3 sequence: CASSDRENTEAFF. The CDR3 coding sequence is TGCGCCAGCTCCGACAGGGAGAACACTGAAGCTTTCTTT. This chain joins TRBV10-2 and TRBJ1-1; TRBD1 agrees at 7 bases. V shed 8 bases and J 1 base; nucleotides not matched to a gene: 4. Germline-derived CDR1 and CDR2 are WSHSY and SAAADI. CDR3 length: 13 residues.

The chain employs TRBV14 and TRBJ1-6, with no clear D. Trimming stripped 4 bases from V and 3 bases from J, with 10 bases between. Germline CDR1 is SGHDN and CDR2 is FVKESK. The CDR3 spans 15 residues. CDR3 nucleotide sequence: TGTGCCAGCAGCCTTAAACTGGGCTATAATTCACCCCTCCACTTT. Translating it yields CASSLKLGYNSPLHF.

The chain's CDR3 is CASSVGGGATYEQYF. As DNA, the CDR3 is TGTGCCAGCAGCGTAGGGGGGGGCGCCACCTACGAGCAGTACTTC. The chain links TRBV9 to TRBJ2-7; weak D call: TRBD2 (7 bases). CDR3 length: 15 residues. The germline V and J ends were trimmed by 0 bases and 2 bases, with 12 bases remaining between them. The germline gives CDR1 SGDLS, CDR2 YYNGEE.

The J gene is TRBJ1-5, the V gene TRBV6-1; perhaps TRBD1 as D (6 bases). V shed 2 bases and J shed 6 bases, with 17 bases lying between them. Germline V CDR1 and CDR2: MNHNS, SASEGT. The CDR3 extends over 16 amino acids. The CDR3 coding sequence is TGTGCCAGCAGTGAATTAACAGGGTTTGTTGGTCAGCCCCAGCATTTT. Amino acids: CASSELTGFVGQPQHF.

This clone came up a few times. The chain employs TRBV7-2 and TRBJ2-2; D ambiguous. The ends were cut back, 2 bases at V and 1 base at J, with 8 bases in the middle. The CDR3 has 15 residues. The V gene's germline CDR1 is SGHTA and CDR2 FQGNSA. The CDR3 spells CASSLNAGNTGELFF. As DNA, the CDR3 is TGTGCCAGCAGCTTAAACGCAGGGAACACCGGGGAGCTGTTTTTT.

CDR3 loop: CASSFGTGGIYF. The DNA for the CDR3 is TGCGCCAGCAGCTTCGGGACAGGGGGGATATATTTT. The chain has TRBV5-1 and TRBJ1-3, with 11 nucleotides matching TRBD1. Germline loops: CDR1 SGHRS, CDR2 YFSETQ. The junction had 2 bases not matched to a gene; V was cut back by 2 bases and J by 13 bases. The CDR3 is 12 amino acids. The full variable domain, with the rest looked up from reference TRBV5-1 and TRBJ1-3, is KAGVTQTPRYLIKTRGQQVTLSCSPISGHRSVSWYQQTPGQGLQFLFEYFSETQRNKGNFPGRFSGRQFSNSRSEMNVSTLELGDSALYLCASSFGTGGIYFGEGSWLTVV.

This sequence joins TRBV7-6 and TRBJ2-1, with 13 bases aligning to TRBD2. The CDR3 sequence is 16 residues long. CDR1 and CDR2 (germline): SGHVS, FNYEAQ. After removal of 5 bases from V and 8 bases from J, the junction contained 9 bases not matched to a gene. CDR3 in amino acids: CASSPRLAGGPDEQFF. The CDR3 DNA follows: TGTGCCAGCAGCCCGCGACTAGCGGGGGGCCCGGATGAGCAGTTCTTC.

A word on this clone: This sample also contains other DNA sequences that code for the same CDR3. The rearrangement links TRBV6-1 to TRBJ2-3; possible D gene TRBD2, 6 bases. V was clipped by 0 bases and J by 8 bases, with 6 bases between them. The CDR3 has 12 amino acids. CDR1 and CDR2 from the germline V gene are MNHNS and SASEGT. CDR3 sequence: CASSEAGGTQYF. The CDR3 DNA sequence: TGTGCCAGCAGTGAAGCGGGGGGTACGCAGTATTTT.

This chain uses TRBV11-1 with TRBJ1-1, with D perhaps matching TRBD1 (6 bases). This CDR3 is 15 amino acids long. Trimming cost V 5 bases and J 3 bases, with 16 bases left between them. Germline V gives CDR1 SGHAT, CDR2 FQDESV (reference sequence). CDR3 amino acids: CASSPYGQFHTEAFF. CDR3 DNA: TGTGCCAGCAGCCCGTACGGACAGTTTCACACTGAAGCTTTCTTT. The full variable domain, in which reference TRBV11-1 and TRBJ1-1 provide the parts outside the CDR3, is EAEVAQSPRYKITEKSQAVAFWCDPISGHATLYWYRQILGQGPELLVQFQDESVVDDSQLPKDRFSAERLKGVDSTLKIQPAELGDSAMYLCASSPYGQFHTEAFFGQGTRLTVV.

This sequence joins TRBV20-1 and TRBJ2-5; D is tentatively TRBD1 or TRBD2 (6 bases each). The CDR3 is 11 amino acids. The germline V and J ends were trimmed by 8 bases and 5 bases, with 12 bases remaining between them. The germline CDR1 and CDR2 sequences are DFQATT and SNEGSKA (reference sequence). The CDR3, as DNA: TGCAGTCAAAGGGGGGACGAGACCCAGTACTTC. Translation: CSQRGDETQYF.

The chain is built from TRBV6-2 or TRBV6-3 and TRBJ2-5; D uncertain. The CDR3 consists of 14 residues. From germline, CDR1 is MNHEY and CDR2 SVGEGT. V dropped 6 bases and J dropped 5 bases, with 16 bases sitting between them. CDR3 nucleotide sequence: TGTGCCAGCAGCAACGAAGGTCCATTTGAGACCCAGTACTTC. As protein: CASSNEGPFETQYF.

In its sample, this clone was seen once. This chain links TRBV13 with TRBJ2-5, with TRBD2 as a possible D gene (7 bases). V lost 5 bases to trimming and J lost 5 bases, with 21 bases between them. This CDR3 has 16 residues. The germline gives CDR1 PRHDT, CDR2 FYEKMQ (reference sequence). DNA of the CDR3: TGTGCCAGCAGCCCCCTAGGGGGGGCGGTGGTGGAGACCCAGTACTTC. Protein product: CASSPLGGAVVETQYF.